Presented here are 32 T cell receptor beta chains from one specimen sequenced in a study of T-cell reconstitution after alpha-beta-depleted transplantation in children. It was with unique molecular identifiers that the TCRbeta library was prepared. TCRdb passed the PCR reads through MiXCR, listing each CDR3 protein once. Of about 78,000 distinct CDR3 sequences in the sample, 14% were seen once. Sequencing was performed on PBMCs, mostly from graft donor cells, taken 180 days after TCRalphabeta/CD19-depleted stem cell transplant. These receptors were obtained from a male patient under 10 years old who had a stem cell transplant for acute lymphoblastic leukemia, so the T cells may come from the graft donor.

This clonotype has ten or more counts. CDR3 sequence reads: CASSYTGTGFEQYF. The CDR3 DNA follows: TGTGCCAGCAGCTATACCGGGACAGGCTTCGAGCAGTACTTC. The chain couples TRBV6-5 to TRBJ2-7; 8 bases agree with TRBD1. CDR3 size: 14 residues. Germline-derived CDR1 and CDR2 are MNHEY and SVGAGI. V lost 6 bases and J lost 6; bases outside the gene matches: 10.

V is TRBV15 and J is TRBJ2-3; D not resolved. Trimming removed 1 base from V and 5 bases from J, with 7 bases in between. CDR1 and CDR2 from the germline V gene are LNHNV and YYDKDF (reference sequence). The CDR3 runs to 13 residues. CDR3 coding DNA: TGTGCCACCAGCAGAGTTTTCCGAGATACGCAGTATTTT. It translates to CATSRVFRDTQYF. The entire variable domain, with the rest obtained from reference TRBV15 and TRBJ2-3, is as follows: DAMVIQNPRYQVTQFGKPVTLSCSQTLNHNVMYWYQQKSSQAPKLLFHYYDKDFNNEADTPDNFQSRRPNTSFCFLDIRSPGLGDTAMYLCATSRVFRDTQYFGPGTRLTVL.

This chain joins TRBV2 and TRBJ1-1; 8 positions agree with TRBD1. This CDR3 is 13 amino acids long. Trimming at V came to 7 bases and at J to 1 base, leaving 2 bases not matched to a gene. Germline CDR1 SNHLY, CDR2 FYNNEI. CDR3 bases: TGTGCCAGCAAGACAGGGGCGAACACTGAAGCTTTCTTT. Translation gives CASKTGANTEAFF.

The sample holds a few counts of this clonotype. V gene TRBV20-1 combines with J gene TRBJ1-6; D uncertain. CDR3 size: 15 residues. The germline V gene has CDR1 DFQATT and CDR2 SNEGSKA (reference sequence). V was cut by 3 bases and J by 0 bases, with 9 bases left in between. CDR3 nucleotides: TGCAGTGCTAGGTCTGTGAGCTCCTATAATTCACCCCTCCACTTT. It translates to CSARSVSSYNSPLHF.

This clonotype was picked up a small number of times. V and J are TRBV20-1 and TRBJ1-6; possible D gene TRBD1, 6 bases. This CDR3 is 14 amino acids long. CDR1 is DFQATT and CDR2 is SNEGSKA in the germline V gene (reference sequence). V lost 3 bases to trimming and J lost 7 bases, with 13 bases between them. CDR3 coding DNA: TGCAGTGCTAGCCGGGGGGCAAGAAATTCACCCCTCCACTTT. Translated: CSASRGARNSPLHF.

The V gene is TRBV4-3, the J gene TRBJ2-7, with D tentatively TRBD1 or TRBD2 (5 bases each). Germline loops: CDR1 LGHNA, CDR2 YSLEER. This CDR3 region has 13 residues. Trimming cost V 4 bases and J 2 bases, with 9 bases left between them. The CDR3 region has the DNA TGCGCCAGCAGCCCGGGGCTCACCTACGAGCAGTACTTC. Amino acids: CASSPGLTYEQYF.

This clonotype was seen more than once but under ten times. The chain couples TRBV2 to TRBJ2-7; D is undetermined. Germline-derived CDR1 and CDR2 are SNHLY and FYNNEI. The CDR3 spans 14 residues. Trimming removed 3 bases at V and 3 bases at J, with 12 bases between. The CDR3 is CASSEKVSFYEQYF. CDR3 bases: TGTGCCAGCAGTGAGAAGGTTTCCTTCTACGAGCAGTACTTC.

The chain couples TRBV18 to TRBJ2-5; D gene unclear. The length of the CDR3 is 11 residues. Trimming pared 5 bases from V and 3 bases from J, leaving 4 bases between. From germline, CDR1 is KGHSH and CDR2 LQKENI. The CDR3 DNA follows: TGTGCCAGCTCAGGGAAAGAGACCCAGTACTTC. Translating it yields CASSGKETQYF.

The chain employs TRBV20-1 and TRBJ2-6; no firm D call. Germline CDR1 is DFQATT and CDR2 is SNEGSKA (reference sequence). This CDR3 is built from 16 residues. Trimming pared 4 bases from V and 0 bases from J, leaving 13 bases between. The CDR3 sequence is CSANLRAVSGANVLTF. CDR3 bases: TGCAGTGCTAACCTCCGGGCCGTCTCTGGGGCCAACGTCCTGACTTTC.

This clonotype came up a few times. This chain connects TRBV12-3 or TRBV12-4 to TRBJ2-7; either TRBD1 or TRBD2 may supply D (5 bases each). Between the trimmed V and J ends, which lost 0 bases and 6 bases, there was a span of 6 bases. CDR3 length: 12 residues. The chain's CDR3 is CASSLAGTEQYF. CDR3 in DNA: TGTGCCAGCAGTTTAGCTGGGACCGAGCAGTACTTC.

This clonotype was counted ten times or more. This chain's CDR3 is CASRPSTDTQYF. DNA for the CDR3: TGTGCCAGCAGACCTAGCACAGATACGCAGTATTTT. V usage is TRBV7-8 and J usage is TRBJ2-3, with D unclear. The CDR3 is 12 amino acids. Germline V gives CDR1 SGHVS, CDR2 FQNEAQ. Trimming took off 6 bases at V and 0 bases at J, with 4 bases between the two ends.

The rearrangement links TRBV10-3 to TRBJ2-2; D is unclear. Germline CDR1 and CDR2: ENHRY and SYGVKD. CDR3 length: 14 residues. V lost 1 base to trimming and J lost 4 bases, with 7 bases between them. CDR3 nucleotide sequence: TGTGCCATCAGTGAGTGGCTGAGCACCGGGGAGCTGTTTTTT. This encodes CAISEWLSTGELFF.

This clonotype showed up just a few times. This chain connects TRBV28 to TRBJ1-2; the D gene is possibly TRBD1 (6 bases). The V end lost 1 base, the J end lost 5 bases, and 14 bases lay between the germline ends. There are 15 residues in the CDR3. The germline gives CDR1 MDHEN, CDR2 SYDVKM. The CDR3 DNA reads TGTGCCAGCAGTTTATTCTCTACAGGGAAATATGGCTACACCTTC. As protein: CASSLFSTGKYGYTF.

Judged by abundance, this clonotype is medium-sized. The J gene is TRBJ2-7, the V gene TRBV12-3 or TRBV12-4; D call uncertain. V lost 6 bases and J 0 bases, leaving 6 bases between the germline ends. This CDR3 contains 12 residues. CDR3 sequence reads: CASSLGSYEQYF. CDR3 nucleotide sequence: TGTGCCAGCAGCTTGGGCTCCTACGAGCAGTACTTC.

This clonotype has only a few counts. The chain is built from TRBV12-3 or TRBV12-4 and TRBJ2-5; TRBD1 matches 9 bases. There are 15 residues in the CDR3. J lost 5 bases, V lost 7 bases, and 11 bases had no gene match. The CDR3 sequence: CASIPTGGSWETQYF. CDR3 sequence (DNA): TGTGCCAGCATTCCGACAGGGGGGTCCTGGGAGACCCAGTACTTC.

This clonotype was recorded a few times. V and J are TRBV28 and TRBJ2-5, with D unresolved. Trimming removed 7 bases from V and 1 base from J, with 13 bases in between. The CDR3 has 14 amino acids. Germline-derived CDR1 and CDR2 are MDHEN and SYDVKM. The DNA of the CDR3 is TGTGCCAGCACCCCCATGCGTACCCAAGAGACCCAGTACTTC. Amino acid sequence: CASTPMRTQETQYF. The full variable domain, completed using reference TRBV28 and TRBJ2-5, is DVKVTQSSRYLVKRTGEKVFLECVQDMDHENMFWYRQDPGLGLRLIYFSYDVKMKEKGDIPEGYSVSREKKERFSLILESASTNQTSMYLCASTPMRTQETQYFGPGTRLLVL.

This clonotype occurred a few times. J is TRBJ2-1 and V is TRBV5-6; D perhaps matches TRBD2 (5 bases). The germline V and J ends were trimmed by 4 bases and 4 bases, with 21 bases remaining between them. Germline CDR1 SGHDT, CDR2 YYEEEE. The CDR3 is 17 residues long. Written as DNA, the CDR3 is TGTGCCAGCAGCGTCCGGGCGAGGGTTACTTTTTACAATGAGCAGTTCTTC. Amino acids: CASSVRARVTFYNEQFF.

This clonotype was seen more than once but under ten times. The chain recombines TRBV12-3 or TRBV12-4 with TRBJ1-2, with 9 bases fitting TRBD1. The CDR3 covers 18 residues. The junction had 18 bases not matched to a gene; V was cut back by 5 bases and J by 5 bases. CDR3 loop: CASSTRSGTGPFRYGYTF. CDR3 nucleotides: TGTGCCAGCAGTACCCGGTCCGGGACAGGGCCGTTTAGGTATGGCTACACCTTC.

CDR3 in DNA: TGTGCCAGCAGCCTAGCGGGAGGGGGTTACGAGCAGTACTTC. This translates into CASSLAGGGYEQYF. The chain links TRBV4-2 to TRBJ2-7, with TRBD2 matching 11 bases. The CDR3 totals 14 residues. V was clipped by 4 bases and J by 4 bases; unmatched bases: 3. Germline V CDR1 and CDR2: LGHNA, YNFKEQ.

About this clonotype itself: It may be a read error: a sequence one base away is much more abundant. This sequence joins TRBV7-8 and TRBJ2-7; 8 nucleotides line up with TRBD1. This CDR3 is built from 14 residues. Germline lookup yields CDR1 SGHVS and CDR2 FQNEAQ. The CDR3 spells CANSLLGTGYEQYF. The CDR3, as DNA: TGTGCCAACAGCTTATTGGGGACAGGCTACGAGCAGTACTTC.

This chain connects TRBV5-4 to TRBJ1-5; D uncertain. CDR1 is SGHNT, CDR2 YYREEE, per germline (reference sequence). The V end was cut by 5 bases, the J end by 0 bases, with 6 bases between. The CDR3 extends over 13 amino acids. In DNA form, the CDR3 reads TGTGCCAGCAGACTGGGTAGCAATCAGCCCCAGCATTTT. Amino acid sequence: CASRLGSNQPQHF.

This clonotype was picked up a small number of times. The J gene is TRBJ1-3, the V gene TRBV20-1; no clear D gene. This CDR3 is built from 14 residues. Germline V gives CDR1 DFQATT, CDR2 SNEGSKA (reference sequence). V lost 1 base to trimming and J lost 2 bases, with 9 bases between them. The CDR3 sequence is CSARGVGPGNTIYF. Here the CDR3 DNA reads TGCAGTGCTAGAGGGGTAGGGCCTGGAAACACCATATATTTT.

In this sample, this clonotype turned up many times. The chain couples TRBV20-1 to TRBJ2-1, with 9 nucleotides matching TRBD2. The CDR3 has 15 residues. V was pared by 6 bases and J by 1 base, with 7 bases of the junction left unmatched. Germline lookup yields CDR1 DFQATT and CDR2 SNEGSKA (reference sequence). The CDR3 spells CSAIPGLASYNEQFF. CDR3 nucleotide sequence: TGCAGTGCCATTCCGGGACTAGCTTCCTACAATGAGCAGTTCTTC.

This clonotype was detected many times. V gene TRBV5-5 combines with J gene TRBJ2-1; perhaps TRBD2 as D (6 bases). CDR3 size: 15 residues. Trimming took 4 bases from V and 3 from J, leaving 14 bases between them. CDR1 and CDR2 (germline): SGHKS, YYEKEE (reference sequence). CDR3 DNA: TGTGCCAGCAGCCGGAGACTAGGGGACTACAATGAGCAGTTCTTC. Protein product: CASSRRLGDYNEQFF.

This clonotype was counted between two and nine times. The chain recombines TRBV20-1 with TRBJ2-7, with no clear D. The CDR3 consists of 10 residues. With 4 bases removed from V and 6 bases from J, the gap between germline ends came to 7 bases. Germline values: CDR1 DFQATT, CDR2 SNEGSKA (reference sequence). CDR3 sequence: CSAIQVEQYF. DNA for the CDR3: TGCAGTGCTATTCAAGTCGAGCAGTACTTC.

This clonotype was picked up a small number of times. The chain carries TRBV7-8 and TRBJ2-3; D not certain. Germline loops: CDR1 SGHVS, CDR2 FQNEAQ. This CDR3 is 15 amino acids long. Trimming stripped 5 bases from V and 5 bases from J, with 17 bases between. CDR3 amino acids: CASSPPLQDGDTQYF. In DNA, the CDR3 is TGTGCCAGCAGCCCCCCTCTCCAAGATGGAGATACGCAGTATTTT.

There are a few counts of this clonotype. This chain uses TRBV9 with TRBJ2-7, with D tentatively TRBD1 or TRBD2 (5 bases each). Germline loops: CDR1 SGDLS, CDR2 YYNGEE. The V gene lost 3 bases and the J gene lost 2 bases, with 12 bases spanning the gap. The CDR3 length is 14 residues. CDR3 bases: TGTGCCAGCAGCGGGGGACGGGGCCCCTACGAGCAGTACTTC. As protein: CASSGGRGPYEQYF.

This clonotype was counted ten times or more. This chain joins TRBV7-4 and TRBJ2-1; TRBD2 is a possible D gene (7 bases). Germline V CDR1 and CDR2: SGHVT, SQSDAQ. Between the trimmed V and J ends, which lost 6 bases and 4 bases, there was a span of 19 bases. The CDR3 totals 16 residues. For the CDR3, the DNA is TGTGCCAGCAGGGTAACGGGGGGCCCCCGTTACAATGAGCAGTTCTTC. Protein: CASRVTGGPRYNEQFF.

The chain uses TRBV9 and TRBJ1-2; 7 nucleotides agree with TRBD1. Germline V lookup: CDR1 SGDLS, CDR2 YYNGEE. The CDR3 runs to 13 residues. V trimming: 0 bases; J trimming: 7 bases; junction bases outside the gene matches: 3. CDR3 sequence (DNA): TGTGCCAGCAGCGTAGTGACAGGGCTTGGCTACACCTTC. Encoded protein: CASSVVTGLGYTF.

This clonotype was counted only a few times. The chain carries TRBV7-6 and TRBJ2-7; D is perhaps TRBD1 (6 bases). The CDR3 totals 17 residues. Germline V CDR1 and CDR2: SGHVS, FNYEAQ. Trimming removed 0 bases from V and 0 bases from J, with 15 bases in between. The CDR3 spells CASSLAGGQRFSYEQYF. The CDR3 DNA reads TGTGCCAGCAGCTTAGCCGGCGGACAGAGATTCTCCTACGAGCAGTACTTC.

The V call is TRBV4-3, the J call TRBJ2-3; the D is unclear. The CDR3 is 15 residues long. V lost 0 bases and J lost 3, with 10 bases in between. CDR1 is LGHNA and CDR2 is YSLEER in the germline V gene. CDR3 in DNA: TGCGCCAGCAGCCAAGATCGGGCGGAGACAGATACGCAGTATTTT. Translating it yields CASSQDRAETDTQYF.

This clonotype has only a few counts. The rearrangement uses TRBV20-1 and TRBJ1-5; D ambiguous. The CDR3 sequence is 12 residues long. The V end was cut by 3 bases, the J end by 2 bases, with 5 bases between. Germline CDR1 reads DFQATT; CDR2 reads SNEGSKA (reference sequence). This CDR3 reads CSASGGNQPQHF. The CDR3 DNA is TGCAGTGCTAGCGGGGGCAATCAGCCCCAGCATTTT.